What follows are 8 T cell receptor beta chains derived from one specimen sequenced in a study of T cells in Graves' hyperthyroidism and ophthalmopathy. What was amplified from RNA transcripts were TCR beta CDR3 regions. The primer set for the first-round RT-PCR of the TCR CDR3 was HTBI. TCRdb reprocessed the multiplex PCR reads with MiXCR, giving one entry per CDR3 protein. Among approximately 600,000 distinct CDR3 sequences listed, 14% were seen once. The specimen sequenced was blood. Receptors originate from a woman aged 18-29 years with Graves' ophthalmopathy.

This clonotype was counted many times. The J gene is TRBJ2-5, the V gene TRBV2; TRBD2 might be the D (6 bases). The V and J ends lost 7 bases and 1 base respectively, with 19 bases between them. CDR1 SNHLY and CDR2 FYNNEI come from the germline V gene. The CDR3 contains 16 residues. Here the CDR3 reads CASTRETTSLQETQYF. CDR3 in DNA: TGTGCCAGCACCCGGGAGACAACCTCACTCCAAGAGACCCAGTACTTC.

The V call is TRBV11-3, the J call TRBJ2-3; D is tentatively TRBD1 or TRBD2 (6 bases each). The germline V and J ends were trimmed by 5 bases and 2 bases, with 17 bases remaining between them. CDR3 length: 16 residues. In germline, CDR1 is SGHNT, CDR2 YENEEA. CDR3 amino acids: CASSRGRLGDTDTQYF. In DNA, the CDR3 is TGTGCCAGCAGCCGGGGGCGACTAGGCGACACAGATACGCAGTATTTT.

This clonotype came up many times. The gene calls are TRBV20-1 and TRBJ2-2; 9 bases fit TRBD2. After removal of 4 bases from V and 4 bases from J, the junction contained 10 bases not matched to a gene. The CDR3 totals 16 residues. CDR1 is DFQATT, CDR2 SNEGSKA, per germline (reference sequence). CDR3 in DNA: TGCAGTGCTAAAGGTAGCGGGGGACCGGGCACCGGGGAGCTGTTTTTT. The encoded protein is CSAKGSGGPGTGELFF.

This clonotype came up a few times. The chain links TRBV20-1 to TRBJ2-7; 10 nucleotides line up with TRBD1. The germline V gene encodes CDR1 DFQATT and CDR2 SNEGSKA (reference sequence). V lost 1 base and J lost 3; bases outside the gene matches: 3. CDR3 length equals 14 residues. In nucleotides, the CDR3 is TGCAGTGCTAGAGGGGGGACAGGGGTCTACGAGCAGTACTTC. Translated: CSARGGTGVYEQYF.

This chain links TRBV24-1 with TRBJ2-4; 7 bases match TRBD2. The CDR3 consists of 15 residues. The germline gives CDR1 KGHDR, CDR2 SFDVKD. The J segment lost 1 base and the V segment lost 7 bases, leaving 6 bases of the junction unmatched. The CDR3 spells CATSGEGLAKNIQYF. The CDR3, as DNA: TGTGCCACCAGCGGGGAGGGGCTCGCCAAAAACATTCAGTACTTC.

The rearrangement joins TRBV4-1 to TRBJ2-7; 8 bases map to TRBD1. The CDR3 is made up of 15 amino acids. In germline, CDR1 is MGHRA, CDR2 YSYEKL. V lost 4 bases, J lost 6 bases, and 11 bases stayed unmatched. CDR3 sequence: CASSLRLQGAGEQYF. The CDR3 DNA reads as TGCGCCAGCAGCCTCCGACTTCAGGGGGCGGGCGAGCAGTACTTC.

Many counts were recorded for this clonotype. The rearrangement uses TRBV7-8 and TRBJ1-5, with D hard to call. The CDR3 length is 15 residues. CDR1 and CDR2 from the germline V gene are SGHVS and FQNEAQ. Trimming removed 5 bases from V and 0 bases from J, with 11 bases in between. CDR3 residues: CASSPRTDSNQPQHF. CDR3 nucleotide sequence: TGTGCCAGCAGCCCACGAACAGATAGCAATCAGCCCCAGCATTTT.

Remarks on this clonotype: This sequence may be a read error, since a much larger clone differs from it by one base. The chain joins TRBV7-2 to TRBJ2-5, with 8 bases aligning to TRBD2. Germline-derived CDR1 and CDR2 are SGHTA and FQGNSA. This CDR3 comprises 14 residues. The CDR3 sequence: CAGSPGLEVETQYF. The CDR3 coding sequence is TGTGCCGGCAGCCCGGGACTAGAGGTAGAGACCCAGTACTTC.